This is a list of T cell receptor beta chains from one sample in a study of T cells in Graves' hyperthyroidism and ophthalmopathy. In TCRdb, the multiplex PCR reads were re-called with MiXCR into one record per CDR3 protein. The repertoire consists of some 250,000 distinct CDR3 sequences, with about 14% occurring once and the leading ten covering roughly 14%. The sequencing sample was made of blood. Source of these receptors: a woman between 40 and 55 years old with Graves' hyperthyroidism that later progressed to Graves' ophthalmopathy. The CDR3 runs from the conserved cysteine through the conserved F or W. The D gene is left open where the match is weak. Size is stated for part of the rows, as once, few or many counts, or as a class when the clone is expanded.

V	J	D	size	CDR3	DNA
TRBV28	TRBJ2-7	TRBD2	many	CASSRRFWTSGSYEQYF	TGTGCCAGCAGTAGAAGGTTTTGGACTAGCGGTTCCTACGAGCAGTACTTC
TRBV28	TRBJ2-5	-	many	CASSFGGPQETQYF	TGTGCCAGCAGTTTTGGGGGACCACAAGAGACCCAGTACTTC
TRBV13	TRBJ2-7	-	many	CASSLLRDSYEQYF	TGTGCCAGCAGCTTATTGCGGGACTCCTACGAGCAGTACTTC
TRBV5-1	TRBJ2-1	TRBD1	many	CASSGGTGGVNEQFF	TGCGCCAGCAGCGGCGGGACAGGGGGCGTGAATGAGCAGTTCTTC
TRBV20-1	TRBJ2-7	TRBD2	many	CSNLIWGGDIYEQYF	TGCAGTAATCTAATATGGGGGGGTGATATCTACGAGCAGTACTTC
TRBV2	TRBJ1-3	-	many	CATTLDDGNTIYF	TGTGCCACCACGTTGGATGACGGAAACACCATATATTTT
TRBV6-1	TRBJ1-5	-	-	CASRGGGFQPQHF	TGTGCCAGCCGGGGCGGGGGCTTTCAGCCCCAGCATTTT
TRBV5-1	TRBJ1-1	-	many	CASSLAGRRFMNTEAFF	TGCGCCAGCAGCTTGGCGGGCCGCCGTTTCATGAACACTGAAGCTTTCTTT
TRBV25-1	TRBJ1-4	-	many	CASSEGFGTNEKLFF	TGTGCCAGCAGTGAGGGATTTGGGACTAATGAAAAACTGTTTTTT
TRBV30	TRBJ2-7	-	many	CAWRYAYLDEQYF	TGTGCCTGGAGGTATGCTTATTTGGACGAGCAGTACTTC
TRBV28	TRBJ1-5	-	many	CASSLNGQPQHF	TGTGCCAGCAGTTTAAACGGTCAGCCCCAGCATTTT
TRBV15	TRBJ2-1	TRBD2	many	CATSTGTTLTHEQFF	TGTGCCACCAGCACCGGGACTACCCTTACGCATGAGCAGTTCTTC
TRBV11-2	TRBJ2-1	-	medium-sized	CASSLVWVNEQFF	TGTGCCAGCAGCTTAGTCTGGGTCAATGAGCAGTTCTTC
TRBV12-3/TRBV12-4	TRBJ2-5	-	many	CASSLPPQETQYF	TGTGCCAGCAGTTTACCCCCACAAGAGACCCAGTACTTC
TRBV20-1	TRBJ1-1	-	many	CSAPTAGGANTEAFF	TGCAGTGCCCCAACTGCGGGGGGAGCTAACACTGAAGCTTTCTTT
TRBV5-5	TRBJ1-1	TRBD1	-	CASSFGVTGGVTEAFF	TGTGCCAGCAGCTTTGGAGTCACAGGGGGCGTCACTGAAGCTTTCTTT
TRBV12-3/TRBV12-4	TRBJ2-5	-	many	CASASLGTFRTQYF	TGTGCCAGCGCCTCACTCGGGACTTTCAGGACCCAGTACTTC
TRBV11-2	TRBJ2-7	-	many	CASSLAPDIPYEQYF	TGTGCCAGCAGCTTAGCCCCTGACATACCCTACGAGCAGTACTTC
TRBV28	TRBJ2-5	TRBD1	many	CASSVGTEKETQYF	TGTGCCAGCAGTGTCGGGACAGAAAAAGAGACCCAGTACTTC
TRBV7-8	TRBJ2-3	-	-	CASSKAPAQGDTQCF	TGTGCCAGCAGCAAAGCCCCAGCCCAGGGAGATACGCAGTGTTTT
TRBV7-2	TRBJ2-3	TRBD2	-	CASSLAGTSGRATDTQYF	TGTGCCAGCAGCTTAGCTGGGACTAGCGGGAGGGCCACAGATACGCAGTATTTT
TRBV7-9	TRBJ2-1	-	many	CASSFPGPHEQFF	TGTGCCAGCAGCTTTCCAGGGCCCCATGAGCAGTTCTTC
TRBV29-1	TRBJ1-1	-	few	CSVGGFSTEAFF	TGCAGCGTTGGGGGGTTTTCGACTGAAGCTTTCTTT